This T cell receptor beta chain was observed in a study of T cells in localized non-small cell lung cancer. The method was immunoSEQ multiplex PCR; TCRdb's version includes in-frame clones alone and lacks a portion of them. The data hold around 91,000 clones, with over 80% observed a single time. The source of this sequence is a man aged 35-75 years with stage I squamous cell lung carcinoma. This specimen was peripheral blood, taken before any cancer treatment.

DNA for the CDR3: TGTGCCAGCAGCTTGGCCGGCGGGACAGGGGTCAACTCACCCCTCCACTTT. It specifies CASSLAGGTGVNSPLHF. J is TRBJ1-6 and V is TRBV5-6; TRBD1 agrees at 10 bases. V was pared by 0 bases and J by 10 bases, with 10 bases of the junction left unmatched. Germline CDR1 is SGHDT and CDR2 is YYEEEE. This CDR3 contains 17 residues. The variable domain in full, with the rest retrieved from reference TRBV5-6 and TRBJ1-6, is DAGVTQSPTHLIKTRGQQVTLRCSPKSGHDTVSWYQQALGQGPQFIFQYYEEEERQRGNFPDRFSGHQFPNYSSELNVNALLLGDSALYLCASSLAGGTGVNSPLHFGNGTRLTVT.